This T cell receptor beta chain was recovered during a study of T cells in women clearing cervical HPV infection. CDR1 and CDR2 (germline): DFQATT, SNEGSKA (reference sequence). CDR3 length: 13 amino acids. V was pared by 0 bases and J by 5 bases, with 8 bases between. As regards this clone: The read ends 3 residues shy of where the CDR3 ends; the end is completed using the germline J gene.

Measured with immunoSEQ multiplex PCR; TCRdb has only the in-frame clones, and not every one. The table counts about 31,000 clones; 8.4% lies in the top ten. Sequencing was done on a sample of blood buffy coat. This chain links TRBV20-1 with TRBJ1-5, with D possibly TRBD1 on 6 matching bases. This receptor was obtained from a woman between 18 and 69 years old with a cervical HPV16 infection that either progressed to CIN3+ or cleared (not recorded which). Here the CDR3 reads CSAREDSDQPQHF. Partial CDR3 DNA: TGCAGTGCTAGAGAGGACAGTGATCAGCCC.